This T cell receptor beta chain was identified during a study of blood T cell repertoires in COVID-19 (dated by TCRdb to the early 2020s). For the wider study: Samples covering the acute and convalescent phases of COVID-19 were provided by collaborators in the United States, Italy and Spain. The prospective study material was composed of cDNA or gDNA derived from T cells, B-cell-depleted T cells, or PBMCs. Where available, HLA class I and class II types were taken from metadata supplied by the sample provider and were not determined by assay-based typing. A freely available public database, intended as a resource for researchers studying the immune response to SARS-CoV-2, is where the repertoires were released. Samples were obtained from the ongoing ImmuneRACE study (first 160 participants) and from 1,254 subjects provided by 6 global collaborators. Deeply sampled blood TCRbeta repertoires from subjects exposed to, actively infected with, or recovered from COVID-19 were included in the dataset. Nearly every sample came with metadata listing a de-identified subject ID, COVID-19 status, age in years and sex.

Each collaborating institution followed its own protocols to collect whole blood in K2EDTA tubes. For TCRbeta analysis, collaborators shipped samples in one of three forms: frozen whole blood, isolated PBMCs, or DNA extracted from either of those sample types. The study at large found these results: Clinical and demographic metadata were provided uncurated, with the amount varying by source and participant.

The germline V gene (reference sequence) provides CDR1 LGHDT and CDR2 YNNKEL. Counted from cysteine to phenylalanine, this CDR3 has 14 amino acids. The only DNA kept is the CDR3, 42 bases in frame from the first base. The germline V end is reduced by 5 bases and the J end by 2 bases; junction bases left unmatched: 6. Only a few counts were recorded for this clone. Its antigen is still unknown. No per-base quality is available; no much larger clone lies one base away. The immunoSEQ Assay, a bias-controlled multiplex PCR, was used to amplify TCRbeta CDR3 regions from genomic DNA. On the authors' methods: The number of nucleated cells in each sample was estimated by amplification of reference gene primers within the assay. To quantify the absolute abundance of each unique TCRbeta CDR3 rearrangement, sequence reads were collapsed and filtered. For each sample, productive Simpson clonality was calculated by taking the square root of Simpson's diversity index across productive rearrangements. TCRdb re-hosts the immuneACCESS table, in-frame sequences only. Its copies lack some clones; in the studies checked, an unresolved V gene accounts for under half of them, and the cause for the rest is not known. Clone size and the V and J calls come from that table; the DNA yielded D and trimming. This sample is represented by approximately 130,000 clones; approximately 84% of them were singletons. Roughly 12% of the sample belongs to the ten largest clones.

The TCR sequence derives from a human donor in a cohort sampled during active COVID-19. The sample was peripheral blood. The chain links TRBV3-1 (or the pseudogene TRBV3-2) with TRBJ2-7; a stretch of 7 junction bases matches TRBD1. The DNA sequence follows: TGTGCCAGCAGCTCCCGGGACAGCACCTACGAGCAGTACTTC. Its protein product is CASSSRDSTYEQYF.